The rows below give T cell receptor beta chains drawn from one sample of a study of identical twins. TCRdb processed the 5' RACE reads anew with MiXCR; each CDR3 protein has one entry. The data contain about 470,000 distinct CDR3 sequences, roughly 26% of them singletons. The data also belong to a second study, concerning T cells expressing NK-cell markers.

The sequencing input was CD4+ T cells sorted from blood. Receptors originate from a woman between 18 and 29 years old in good health. Both conserved end residues are part of each CDR3. A D gene is named only where the DNA matches it firmly. Not all rows give a size; the values are once, few, many and, for expanded clones, a class.

d_gene	abundance	v_gene	j_gene	CDR3nt	CDR3aa
NA	few	TRBV12-3/TRBV12-4	TRBJ2-3	TGTGCCAGTGGGGTGGGGGGAGGCGGTCGCACAGATACGCAGTATTTT	CASGVGGGGRTDTQYF
TRBD1	NA	TRBV25-1	TRBJ2-7	TGTGCCAGCAGTGAACGACAGGGGCGGACCTACGAGCAGTACTTC	CASSERQGRTYEQYF
NA	few	TRBV4-3	TRBJ2-2	TGCGCCAGCAGCCAAGTTTCTCAAGCGGCCAATCCCGCCGGGGAGCTGTTTTTT	CASSQVSQAANPAGELFF
NA	NA	TRBV10-3	TRBJ2-7	TGTGCCATCAGTGACAGGACTACCTACGAGCAGTACTTC	CAISDRTTYEQYF
TRBD2	few	TRBV2	TRBJ2-3	TGTGCCAGCGGGGAGCGGGAGCCGTCAGCTACGCAGTATTTT	CASGEREPSATQYF
NA	few	TRBV20-1	TRBJ2-1	TGCAGTGCTAGAGACAGGCGACGTGGAGTAGAGCAGTTCTTC	CSARDRRRGVEQFF
TRBD1	NA	TRBV5-1	TRBJ1-4	TGCGCCAGCAGCCCGGGACAGCTCAACGAAAAACTGTTTTTT	CASSPGQLNEKLFF
TRBD2	NA	TRBV20-1	TRBJ2-5	TGCAGTGCTAAAGCGGGGGGCTCCCAAGAGACCCAGTACTTC	CSAKAGGSQETQYF
NA	few	TRBV9	TRBJ2-3	TGTGCCAGCAGCGCCCCATTCGGACAGACAGTTAGCACAGATACGCAGTATTTT	CASSAPFGQTVSTDTQYF
NA	few	TRBV5-1	TRBJ2-7	TGCGCCAGCAACCCAGGAGGCCTCTACGAGCAGTACTTC	CASNPGGLYEQYF
NA	NA	TRBV7-9	TRBJ2-2	TGTGCCAGCAGCCCCCAGGCCGGGGAGCTGTTTTTT	CASSPQAGELFF
NA	many	TRBV27	TRBJ1-5	TGTGCCAGCAGTTCGCTGGGGTCTTTTAGCAATCAGCCCCAGCATTTT	CASSSLGSFSNQPQHF
NA	NA	TRBV19	TRBJ2-5	TGTGCCACCCAGCGGAGTTCGCAAGAGACCCAGTACTTC	CATQRSSQETQYF
TRBD2	NA	TRBV7-8	TRBJ2-3	TGTGCCAGCAGCCTATCGGAGCGGGGGGGCCGCGATACGCAGTATTTT	CASSLSERGGRDTQYF
NA	many	TRBV3-1	TRBJ2-5	TGTGCCAGCAGCCAAGAAATTGGGGGATCGGAGACCCAGTACTTC	CASSQEIGGSETQYF
NA	few	TRBV7-2	TRBJ1-4	TGTGCCAGCAGCTTTGCGCTAGTTACTAATGAAAAACTGTTTTTT	CASSFALVTNEKLFF
NA	NA	TRBV25-1	TRBJ2-7	TGTGCCAGCAGTGGGGATCAGACAGTGCTATTCGAGCAGTACTTC	CASSGDQTVLFEQYF
NA	NA	TRBV5-1	TRBJ1-1	TGCGCCAGCAGCTTGGCGGTCGTCAACACTGAAGCTTTCTTT	CASSLAVVNTEAFF
NA	few	TRBV18	TRBJ1-2	TGTGCCAGCTCGCCAAATCATGGCTACACCTTC	CASSPNHGYTF
TRBD1	few	TRBV28	TRBJ2-3	TGTGCCAGCAGTGACCCGGGACAGGGGGCTACAGATACGCAGTATTTT	CASSDPGQGATDTQYF
NA	NA	TRBV15	TRBJ2-6	TGTGCCACCAGCACCGTCTGGGGGGCTGGGGCCAACGTCCTGACTTTC	CATSTVWGAGANVLTF
NA	few	TRBV5-1	TRBJ2-2	TGCGCCAGCACTCCCGGGAACACCGGGGAGCTGTTTTTT	CASTPGNTGELFF
TRBD2	NA	TRBV20-1	TRBJ2-2	TGCAGTGCGAAGGAAGCGGGAGCGAACACCGGGGAGCTGTTTTTT	CSAKEAGANTGELFF
NA	few	TRBV7-2	TRBJ2-4	TGTGCCAGCAGCCCCAGCAGGTCCCCAAACATTCAGTACTTC	CASSPSRSPNIQYF
TRBD1	NA	TRBV5-6	TRBJ2-1	TGTGCCAGCAGCTTGGTTGGGACAGCCTACAATGAGCAGTTCTTC	CASSLVGTAYNEQFF
NA	NA	TRBV20-1	TRBJ2-3	TGCAGTGCTAGTCCAACAGGGACAGATACGCAGTATTTT	CSASPTGTDTQYF
NA	few	TRBV3-1	TRBJ2-7	TGTGCCAGCAGCCAAGGGAATGGGAATTACGAGCAGTACTTC	CASSQGNGNYEQYF
NA	NA	TRBV7-9	TRBJ1-1	TGTGCCAGCAGCTTATGGCACTTGAACACTGAAGCTTTCTTT	CASSLWHLNTEAFF
TRBD2	few	TRBV9	TRBJ2-1	TGTGCCAGCAGCGTCACTAGCGGGGTTTACAATGAGCAGTTCTTC	CASSVTSGVYNEQFF
NA	few	TRBV6-1	TRBJ2-3	TGTGCCAGCAGGGACGCCTTGAGCACAGATACGCAGTATTTT	CASRDALSTDTQYF
NA	NA	TRBV7-2	TRBJ1-4	TGTGCCAGCAGCGTTCGCGGTGCAGGACTTAATGAAAAACTGTTTTTT	CASSVRGAGLNEKLFF
NA	NA	TRBV3-1	TRBJ2-1	TGTGCCAGCAGCCGGAAGGGGAATGAGCAGTTCTTC	CASSRKGNEQFF
TRBD2	few	TRBV9	TRBJ2-1	TGTGCCAGCAGCGCTAGCGGGATAGGGTCCTACAATGAGCAGTTCTTC	CASSASGIGSYNEQFF
NA	NA	TRBV20-1	TRBJ2-1	TGCAGTGCTGGACACAATGAGCAGTTCTTC	CSAGHNEQFF
NA	NA	TRBV5-1	TRBJ1-1	TGCGCCAGCAGCTTGGAGGGTCATGGGGGCACTGAAGCTTTCTTT	CASSLEGHGGTEAFF
NA	NA	TRBV20-1	TRBJ2-3	TGCAGTGCTAGAGATTTAGGGACTGGAGCAGTTAGTACGCAGTATTTT	CSARDLGTGAVSTQYF
NA	NA	TRBV7-8	TRBJ2-2	TGTGCCAGCCGTGGGGGGCGATTTACCGGGGAGCTGTTTTTT	CASRGGRFTGELFF
NA	few	TRBV5-1	TRBJ2-1	TGCGCCAGCAGTCTGGGGGGGCAAAACAATGAGCAGTTCTTC	CASSLGGQNNEQFF
NA	few	TRBV5-1	TRBJ2-7	TGCGCCAGCAGCTTGAATGGGCAATACGAGCAGTACTTC	CASSLNGQYEQYF
TRBD1	few	TRBV6-2/TRBV6-3	TRBJ1-2	TGTGCCAGCAGTTACTCGCGGGCAGGGGGCCTGGACTATGGCTACACCTTC	CASSYSRAGGLDYGYTF
NA	NA	TRBV12-3/TRBV12-4	TRBJ2-2	TGTGCCAGCAGTTTAAATGGGGGGACCTACACCGGGGAGCTGTTTTTT	CASSLNGGTYTGELFF
NA	NA	TRBV20-1	TRBJ1-2	TGCAGTGCTAGAGATTCCTACTTTTCGGCGGAAGGCTACACCTTC	CSARDSYFSAEGYTF
NA	NA	TRBV6-2/TRBV6-3	TRBJ1-1	TGTGCCAGCGAAGAGCTGGGGTACACTGAAGCTTTCTTT	CASEELGYTEAFF
NA	few	TRBV11-2	TRBJ2-2	TGTGCCAGCAGCTTATCCGGGGCTGCCGGGGAGCTGTTTTTT	CASSLSGAAGELFF
NA	NA	TRBV20-1	TRBJ1-5	TGCAGTGCTCTGAGGGCAGGGTATGGCCGGAGTCAACCCCAGCATTTT	CSALRAGYGRSQPQHF
NA	NA	TRBV5-5	TRBJ2-7	TGTGCCAGCAGCTTGATGACTAGGGCGTCCTACGAGCAGTACTTC	CASSLMTRASYEQYF
TRBD2	few	TRBV12-3/TRBV12-4	TRBJ2-3	TGTGCCAGCAGTGCGGATAGCGGGGGGGCCCCGGATACGCAGTATTTT	CASSADSGGAPDTQYF
NA	NA	TRBV5-1	TRBJ2-3	TGCGCCAGCAGAAGAGCGACTCGGTCCGCAGATACGCAGTATTTT	CASRRATRSADTQYF
NA	NA	TRBV14	TRBJ2-2	TGTGCCAGCAGCCGAAGTGGAATTAGGCAGCGGAGCACCGGGGAGCTGTTTTTT	CASSRSGIRQRSTGELFF
NA	few	TRBV20-1	TRBJ1-2	TGCAGTGCTAGATGGTCCGGGGGGCGGGATTATGGCTACACCTTC	CSARWSGGRDYGYTF
TRBD2	many	TRBV6-1	TRBJ2-5	TGTGCCAGCGGACTAGCGGGGTGGGAGACCCAGTACTTC	CASGLAGWETQYF
NA	few	TRBV3-1	TRBJ2-1	TGTGCCAGCAGCCCGTCCCGGGCCCTCCGGGGAAATGAGCAGTTCTTC	CASSPSRALRGNEQFF
NA	NA	TRBV10-3	TRBJ1-5	TGTGCCATCAGTGAGTCGAGTGGGCGGGGGAACCAGCCCCAGCATTTT	CAISESSGRGNQPQHF
TRBD2	NA	TRBV19	TRBJ2-7	TGTGCCAGTCGCAACGGGGGGGCCGTTGACGAGCAGTACTTC	CASRNGGAVDEQYF
TRBD2	NA	TRBV20-1	TRBJ2-1	TGCAGTGCTAGAGATCCGCGGGAGTCGGTGAATGAGCAGTTCTTC	CSARDPRESVNEQFF